One sample yielded the 8 T cell receptor beta chains listed below, sequenced in a study of patients and donors after allogeneic stem cell transplantation. Each CDR3 protein gets one entry after TCRdb re-called the RT-PCR reads with MiXCR. The sample holds 90,000 to 120,000 distinct CDR3 sequences, 35% seen once. Sequencing was done on a sample of blood, either unsorted or a sorted T cell fraction (not recorded which). These TCRs come from a human donor who was either an allogeneic HSCT recipient or a stem cell or donor lymphocyte infusion donor (not recorded which). It is not recorded whose cells these are; they may come from a transplant donor.

This chain links TRBV12-3 or TRBV12-4 with TRBJ1-3; the D is unclear. V lost 5 bases and J lost 3, with 17 bases in between. The CDR3 has 16 residues. The CDR3 DNA sequence: TGTGCCAGCAGTCCTAAAGGGAAATCAGTTGGAAACACCATATATTTT. Encoded protein: CASSPKGKSVGNTIYF.

This clonotype has more than one count but fewer than ten. V gene TRBV10-3 combines with J gene TRBJ1-2, with 11 bases lining up with TRBD1. The V gene's germline CDR1 is ENHRY and CDR2 SYGVKD. CDR3 length: 15 residues. With 0 bases clipped from V and 6 bases from J, the junction kept 3 bases outside the gene matches. CDR3 sequence reads: CAISESGTGGNGYTF. In nucleotides, the CDR3 is TGTGCCATCAGTGAGTCTGGGACAGGGGGGAATGGCTACACCTTC.

The chain links TRBV24-1 to TRBJ2-2; D possibly uses TRBD1 or TRBD2 (5 bases each). V shed 4 bases and J shed 1 base, with 9 bases lying between them. The CDR3 sequence is 15 residues long. CDR1 and CDR2 from the germline V gene are KGHDR and SFDVKD. The DNA of the CDR3 is TGTGCCACCAGTGACCCGGGACGGAACACCGGGGAGCTGTTTTTT. This sequence encodes CATSDPGRNTGELFF.

This rearrangement joins TRBV28 to TRBJ2-1; D is unresolved. The CDR3 consists of 11 residues. Trimming took off 6 bases at V and 9 bases at J, with 9 bases between the two ends. Per the germline V gene, CDR1 is MDHEN and CDR2 is SYDVKM. CDR3: CASSPRTEQFF. The CDR3 region has the DNA TGTGCCAGCAGCCCTAGGACTGAGCAGTTCTTC.

This clonotype came up many times. The chain uses TRBV11-2 and TRBJ2-3; 7 bases align to TRBD2. CDR1 is SGHAT, CDR2 FQNNGV, per germline. CDR3 length: 15 amino acids. V lost 1 base, J lost 6 bases, and 7 bases stayed unmatched. The CDR3 protein is CASSLGRAGRDTQYF. The CDR3 DNA reads as TGTGCCAGCAGCTTAGGGAGAGCGGGACGGGATACGCAGTATTTT.

This clonotype was seen ten or more times. The chain couples TRBV20-1 to TRBJ1-1; tentatively, D is TRBD1 (6 bases). Germline V gene data show CDR1 as DFQATT and CDR2 as SNEGSKA (reference sequence). The CDR3 totals 13 residues. V lost 6 bases and J 2 bases, leaving 13 bases between the germline ends. CDR3 protein: CSATRGANTEAFF. For the CDR3, the DNA is TGCAGTGCAACCAGGGGAGCTAACACTGAAGCTTTCTTT.

This chain connects TRBV20-1 to TRBJ2-5; 11 positions agree with TRBD2. This CDR3 comprises 15 residues. V shed 3 bases and J 3 bases; nucleotides not matched to a gene: 6. CDR1 DFQATT and CDR2 SNEGSKA come from the germline V gene (reference sequence). CDR3 nucleotides: TGCAGTGCTAGTAAGACTAGCGGGAAAAAAGAGACCCAGTACTTC. Protein: CSASKTSGKKETQYF.

The chain couples TRBV7-3 to TRBJ1-1, with 7 bases fitting TRBD1. V dropped 5 bases and J dropped 1; count of bases not matched to a gene: 7. The CDR3 is made up of 15 amino acids. Germline values: CDR1 SGHTA, CDR2 FQGTGA. The CDR3 DNA reads TGTGCCAGCAGCCAATTAGGGGGCAGGAACACTGAAGCTTTCTTT. Protein: CASSQLGGRNTEAFF.